The present T cell receptor beta chain was sequenced within a study of CD8 T cells in ankylosing spondylitis. Library preparation for TCR beta used quantitative 5'-RACE with molecular barcodes. TCRdb fed the 5' RACE reads into MiXCR, producing one record per CDR3 protein. This table holds 700,000 to 1,000,000 distinct CDR3 sequences, approximately 12% found once. The CDR3 is 16 residues long. Trimming cost V 5 bases and J 1 base, with 17 bases left between them. From germline, CDR1 is SGHTA and CDR2 FQGNSA. The study, taken as a whole, reports: Researchers reportedly found disease-linked clones significantly enriched in matched ankylosing spondylitis synovial fluid. A motif in TCR beta, a set of 8 or 9 highly homologous variants, appeared characteristic of ankylosing spondylitis blood. Disease-associated clones were CD8+ and fairly uncommon in peripheral blood.

This clonotype came up a few times. Antigen: not known. V is TRBV7-2 and J is TRBJ1-1, with D perhaps matching TRBD1 (5 bases). Sequenced material: blood, either unsorted or a sorted T cell fraction (not recorded which). The TCR comes from a male donor with ankylosing spondylitis. The CDR3 sequence: CASSRWGEIGNTEAFF. Written as DNA, the CDR3 is TGTGCCAGCAGCCGATGGGGGGAAATAGGGAACACTGAAGCTTTCTTT. Combining the CDR3 with reference TRBV7-2 and TRBJ1-1 gives the whole variable domain GAGVSQSPSNKVTEKGKDVELRCDPISGHTALYWYRQSLGQGLEFLIYFQGNSAPDKSGLPSDRFSAERTGGSVSTLTIQRTQQEDSAVYLCASSRWGEIGNTEAFFGQGTRLTVV.